These 20 T cell receptor beta chains came from one sample sequenced in a study of CD8+CD57+ T cells in acquired aplastic anemia. Patients who underwent sequencing had shown CD8+CD57+ cell expansion by flow cytometry. Genomic DNA acted as the template from which TCR beta VDJ combination and CDR3 sequence profiling were carried out. TCRdb analysed the reads with MiXCR anew, one entry per CDR3 protein. This table has 150,000 to 200,000 distinct CDR3 sequences, roughly 50% appearing once. The specimen was sorted CD4+, CD8+, or CD8+CD57+ T cells (not recorded which) from PBMCs. Every receptor here comes from a human donor with aplastic anemia.

Ten or more counts support this clonotype. The chain is built from TRBV7-2 and TRBJ2-3; D remains unclear. This CDR3 has 12 residues. Germline V CDR1 and CDR2: SGHTA, FQGNSA. Between the trimmed V and J ends, which lost 6 bases and 4 bases, there was a span of 8 bases. DNA of the CDR3: TGTGCCAGCAGGTTTTATTCAGATACGCAGTATTTT. The encoded protein is CASRFYSDTQYF.

The chain employs TRBV9 and TRBJ2-7; possible D gene TRBD1, 6 bases. Looked up from germline, CDR1 is SGDLS and CDR2 is YYNGEE. V shed 3 bases and J shed 0 bases, with 13 bases lying between them. The length of the CDR3 is 15 residues. The CDR3: CASSEGDPDSYEQYF. CDR3 nucleotide sequence: TGTGCCAGCAGCGAGGGGGACCCGGACTCCTACGAGCAGTACTTC.

The V gene is TRBV7-2, the J gene TRBJ1-2, with unresolved D. Trimming cost V 1 base and J 8 bases, with 14 bases left between them. This CDR3 is 14 amino acids long. Germline V gives CDR1 SGHTA, CDR2 FQGNSA. The CDR3 reads CASSLGGLTRGYTF. Written as DNA, the CDR3 is TGTGCCAGCAGCTTAGGCGGGCTCACGAGGGGCTACACCTTC.

V is TRBV5-6 and J is TRBJ1-2; a possible D gene is TRBD1 (6 bases). This CDR3 has 14 amino acids. V was trimmed by 0 bases and J by 7 bases, leaving 13 bases between them. Germline assignment: CDR1 SGHDT and CDR2 YYEEEE. The DNA for the CDR3 is TGTGCCAGCAGCTTGGCTTACGGGACATCTGGCTACACCTTC. It encodes CASSLAYGTSGYTF.

This rearrangement joins TRBV7-9 to TRBJ2-1, with unresolved D. Germline CDR1 SEHNR, CDR2 FQNEAQ (reference sequence). The CDR3 consists of 11 residues. Trimming left V 7 bases short and J 6 bases short, with 7 bases between. The CDR3 is CASTLINEQFF. The CDR3, as DNA: TGTGCCAGCACCCTCATCAATGAGCAGTTCTTC.

The chain couples TRBV15 to TRBJ2-1; 8 bases are a match to TRBD1. Germline V gene data show CDR1 as LNHNV and CDR2 as YYDKDF (reference sequence). V was clipped by 11 bases and J by 10 bases; unmatched bases: 7. This CDR3 comprises 11 residues. The CDR3 loop is CAVTGGNEQFF. In DNA form, the CDR3 reads TGTGCCGTCACAGGGGGGAACGAGCAGTTCTTC. Full variable domain (missing parts from reference TRBV15 and TRBJ2-1): DAMVIQNPRYQVTQFGKPVTLSCSQTLNHNVMYWYQQKSSQAPKLLFHYYDKDFNNEADTPDNFQSRRPNTSFCFLDIRSPGLGDTAMYLCAVTGGNEQFFGPGTRLTVL.

The chain links TRBV9 to TRBJ2-7; no firm D call. V lost 0 bases and J 0 bases, leaving 10 bases between the germline ends. The germline gives CDR1 SGDLS, CDR2 YYNGEE. The CDR3 contains 15 residues. Here the CDR3 reads CASSVGPIRSYEQYF. CDR3 nucleotides: TGTGCCAGCAGCGTAGGCCCGATCCGCTCCTACGAGCAGTACTTC.

The chain has TRBV7-2 and TRBJ2-5, with TRBD1 matching over 9 bases. Germline-derived CDR1 and CDR2 are SGHTA and FQGNSA. The V segment lost 6 bases and the J segment 7 bases; nucleotides outside the gene matches: 3. The CDR3 consists of 12 residues. DNA of the CDR3: TGTGCCAGCAGGCCACAGGGGGCGACCCAGTACTTC. It is translated as CASRPQGATQYF.

There are many counts of this clonotype. This rearrangement joins TRBV7-3 to TRBJ2-1; possibly TRBD1 or TRBD2 for D (5 bases each). The CDR3 has 15 residues. Trimming stripped 2 bases from V and 6 bases from J, with 14 bases between. CDR1 SGHTA and CDR2 FQGTGA come from the germline V gene. The CDR3 protein is CASSLGGPGTNEQFF. CDR3 DNA: TGTGCCAGCAGCTTAGGTGGGCCAGGGACCAATGAGCAGTTCTTC. Complete variable domain (other parts from reference TRBV7-3 and TRBJ2-1): GAGVSQTPSNKVTEKGKYVELRCDPISGHTALYWYRQSLGQGPEFLIYFQGTGAADDSGLPNDRFFAVRPEGSVSTLKIQRTERGDSAVYLCASSLGGPGTNEQFFGPGTRLTVL.

This rearrangement joins TRBV20-1 to TRBJ1-5; 7 bases match TRBD1. The J segment lost 2 bases and the V segment lost 0 bases, leaving 4 bases of the junction unmatched. The CDR3 sequence is 15 residues long. Germline lookup yields CDR1 DFQATT and CDR2 SNEGSKA (reference sequence). CDR3 in amino acids: CSARETGLRNQPQHF. CDR3 DNA sequence: TGCAGTGCTAGAGAGACAGGGTTGCGCAATCAGCCCCAGCATTTT.

The V gene is TRBV6-2 or TRBV6-3, the J gene TRBJ2-1; D might be TRBD2 (5 bases). Deletions cut 4 bases from V and 10 bases from J, with 26 bases between. CDR3 length: 17 residues. Germline V gene lookup returns CDR1 MNHEY and CDR2 SVGEGT. CDR3 bases: TGTGCCAGCAGTTTTCTCCCAGGACTGGATCCTTCTACGGAGCAGTTCTTC. It encodes CASSFLPGLDPSTEQFF.

The genes are TRBV6-5 and TRBJ1-1; tentatively, D is TRBD1 (5 bases). The CDR3 spans 14 residues. Trimming took 0 bases from V and 7 from J, leaving 12 bases between them. Germline lookup yields CDR1 MNHEY and CDR2 SVGAGI. CDR3 protein: CASSYSKGIYEAFF. The CDR3, as DNA: TGTGCCAGCAGTTACTCGAAGGGGATCTATGAAGCTTTCTTT.

This chain connects TRBV6-2 or TRBV6-3 to TRBJ2-3; 7 positions agree with TRBD2. CDR1 MNHEY and CDR2 SVGEGT come from the germline V gene. This CDR3 is 17 amino acids long. Trimming at V came to 2 bases and at J to 0 bases, leaving 8 bases not matched to a gene. The CDR3: CASSYTELARSTDTQYF. For the CDR3, the DNA is TGTGCCAGCAGTTACACCGAACTAGCGAGAAGCACAGATACGCAGTATTTT.

This clonotype has ten or more counts. The genes are TRBV5-6 and TRBJ2-5; 7 bases are shared with TRBD2. The CDR3 extends over 17 amino acids. V lost 2 bases, J lost 2 bases, and 12 bases stayed unmatched. Germline loops: CDR1 SGHDT, CDR2 YYEEEE. This CDR3 is CASSLTVRGSGQETQYF. CDR3 nucleotides: TGTGCCAGCAGCTTAACGGTGCGGGGGAGCGGGCAAGAGACCCAGTACTTC.

In its sample, this clonotype was seen a few times. CDR3 in amino acids: CSARLGQAYEQYF. The CDR3 nucleotides read TGCAGTGCTAGACTGGGACAAGCCTACGAGCAGTACTTC. The chain joins TRBV20-1 to TRBJ2-7; TRBD1 might be the D (6 bases). Trimming left V 2 bases short and J 2 bases short, with 10 bases between. Per germline, CDR1 DFQATT and CDR2 SNEGSKA (reference sequence). This CDR3 spans 13 amino acids.

The V gene is TRBV20-1, the J gene TRBJ1-1; D is unclear. Germline V gene sequence: CDR1 DFQATT, CDR2 SNEGSKA (reference sequence). Trimming took off 3 bases at V and 0 bases at J, with 11 bases between the two ends. The length of the CDR3 is 14 residues. DNA of the CDR3: TGCAGTGCTAGCCCCCCTTCCATGAACACTGAAGCTTTCTTT. It codes for CSASPPSMNTEAFF.

This clonotype showed up just a few times. This sequence joins TRBV30 and TRBJ2-7, with 7 nucleotides matching TRBD1. This CDR3 comprises 15 residues. V shed 6 bases and J 3 bases; nucleotides not matched to a gene: 14. Germline CDR1 GTSNPN, CDR2 SVGIG (reference sequence). Here the CDR3 DNA reads TGTGCCTGTCAGGGCCCGGGACAGACAAGCTACGAGCAGTACTTC. Amino acids: CACQGPGQTSYEQYF.

V gene TRBV29-1 combines with J gene TRBJ1-1; D remains unclear. From germline, CDR1 is SQVTM and CDR2 ANQGSEA. Trimming shortened V by 3 bases and J by 7 bases, and 9 bases separated the two germline ends. The CDR3 contains 11 residues. CDR3 nucleotide sequence: TGCAGCGTTGATGGCGTTAGTGAAGCTTTCTTT. This codes for CSVDGVSEAFF. Full variable domain (outside the CDR3, taken from reference TRBV29-1 and TRBJ1-1): SAVISQKPSRDICQRGTSLTIQCQVDSQVTMMFWYRQQPGQSLTLIATANQGSEATYESGFVIDKFPISRPNLTFSTLTVSNMSPEDSSIYLCSVDGVSEAFFGQGTRLTVV.

This clonotype was observed a handful of times. This rearrangement joins TRBV2 to TRBJ1-3, with TRBD1 identical over 7 bases. The ends lost 8 bases at V and 3 bases at J; junction bases unmatched: 4. The CDR3 is made up of 13 amino acids. Germline CDR1 and CDR2: SNHLY and FYNNEI. CDR3 bases: TGTGCCAGCGACAGGGCTGGTGGAAACACCATATATTTT. It codes for CASDRAGGNTIYF.

Ten or more counts support this clonotype. J is TRBJ2-3 and V is TRBV20-1, with a weak D call TRBD1 (6 bases). CDR3 length: 14 residues. Germline V lookup: CDR1 DFQATT, CDR2 SNEGSKA (reference sequence). V gave up 5 bases and J gave up 4 bases, with 16 bases separating them. CDR3 in amino acids: CSALDRLLADTQYF. CDR3 nucleotides: TGCAGTGCTCTGGACAGACTACTCGCAGATACGCAGTATTTT.